A selection of T cell receptor beta chains follows, all from one sample in a study of shared clonotypes between healthy human individuals. Generated by immunoSEQ multiplex PCR, the TCRdb table keeps only in-frame clones and is missing some. The sample holds 2 million to 2.5 million clones, 80% to 95% seen once. Input material: naive CD4+ T cells from PBMCs. The receptors were gathered from a man younger than 30 in good health. Some clones in this sample may be carry-over from other donors' samples. Each CDR3 is given without its conserved first and last residue.

>TRBJ2-3|TRBV5-1|15
ASSPLEMGTGIDTQY
>TRBJ1-1|TRBV7-2|15
ASSPQGGYRPNTEAF
>TRBJ1-2|TRBV11-2|12
ASSLVLAGYGYT
>TRBJ1-1|TRBV29-1|13
SVEAPLRQGPQAF
>TRBJ2-5|TRBV27|12
ASSFSGSVETQY
>TRBJ2-7|TRBV25-1|16
ASSPVGGTGGTGYEQY
>TRBJ2-1|TRBV10-3|12
AISLAAAYNEQF
>TRBJ2-7|TRBV18|11
ASSPGQLYEQY
>TRBJ2-2|TRBV5-4|11
ASRGSNTGELF
>TRBJ1-1|TRBV7-2|12
ASSFQGVGTEAF
>TRBJ1-1|TRBV4-2|12
ASSQSGVNTEAF
>TRBJ2-7|TRBV28|14
ASSLGLAGGRYEQY
>TRBJ1-1|TRBV25-1|12
ASEKGGMNTEAF
>TRBJ2-2|TRBV7-2|17
ASSLAPLGVSGSTGELF
>TRBJ2-7|TRBV6-6|13
ASSTLTGSSYEQY
>TRBJ2-5|TRBV6-5|13
ASSLTGTKQETQY
>TRBJ1-2|TRBV19|12
ASRLKGRGYGYT
>TRBJ2-3|TRBV28|12
ASSSPLSTDTQY
>TRBJ1-2|TRBV28|12
ASRTGQEDYGYT
>TRBJ2-1|TRBV2|11
ASSEEGGNEQF
>TRBJ1-2|TRBV5-4|11
ASSSDRGYGYT
>TRBJ2-1|TRBV7-9|13
ASSLAGDRYNEQF
>TRBJ2-6|TRBV2|14
ASSRGWASGANVLT
>TRBJ2-2|TRBV7-3|14
ASSLNSGPNTGELF